This T cell receptor (beta chain) was documented in a study of shared clonotypes between healthy human individuals. About the study: CD8 memory received one plate per donor, CD8 naive two, CD4 memory three and CD4 naive three. Whole-study findings and limits: Larger estimated richness was generally recorded for naive subsets relative to memory subsets. Of the naive CD4 clonotypes, roughly 5.2% were shared across several donors.

It was across several immunoSEQ plates that each subset's genomic DNA was evenly split. Sequenced by immunoSEQ multiplex PCR; TCRdb stores in-frame clones only, minus some. The sample consists of approximately 640,000 clones, less than 95% of them appearing once. As for this clone: Its target is unknown.

The CDR3 totals 12 residues. Germline V gene sequence: CDR1 SGDLS, CDR2 YYNGEE. Trimming removed 4 bases from V and 9 bases from J, with 11 bases in between. The chain uses TRBV9 and TRBJ2-1; no clear D. This clonotype was obtained from a man younger than 35 in good health. Some clones in this sample may be carry-over from other donors' samples. The sample taken for sequencing was memory CD8+ T cells from PBMCs. Subset in this sample: CD45RO+ cells pooled with CCR7-negative TemRA cells. The CDR3: CASSYIGGEQFF. CDR3 coding DNA: TGTGCCAGCAGCTACATAGGCGGTGAGCAGTTCTTC.